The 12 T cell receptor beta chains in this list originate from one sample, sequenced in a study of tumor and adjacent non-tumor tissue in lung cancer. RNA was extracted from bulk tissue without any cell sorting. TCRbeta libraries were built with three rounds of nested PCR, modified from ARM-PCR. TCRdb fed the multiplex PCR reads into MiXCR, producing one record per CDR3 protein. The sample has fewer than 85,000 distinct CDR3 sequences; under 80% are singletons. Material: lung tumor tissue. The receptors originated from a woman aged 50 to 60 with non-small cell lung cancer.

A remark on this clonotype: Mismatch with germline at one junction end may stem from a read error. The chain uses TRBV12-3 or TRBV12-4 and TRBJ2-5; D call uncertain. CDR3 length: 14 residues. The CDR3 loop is CASSLVVGQETQYF. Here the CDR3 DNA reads TGTGCCAGCAGTTTAGTGGTAGGTCAAGAGACCCAATACTTC.

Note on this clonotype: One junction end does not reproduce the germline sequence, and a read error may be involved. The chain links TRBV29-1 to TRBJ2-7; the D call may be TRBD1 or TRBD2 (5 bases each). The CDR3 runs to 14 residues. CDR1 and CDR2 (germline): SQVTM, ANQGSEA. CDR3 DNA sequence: TGCAGCGTTGGAGGGACGCGGAGCTCCTACGAGCAATGCTTC. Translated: CSVGGTRSSYEQCF.

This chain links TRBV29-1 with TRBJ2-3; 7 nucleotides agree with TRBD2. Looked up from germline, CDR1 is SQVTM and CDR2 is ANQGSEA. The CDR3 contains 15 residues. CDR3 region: CRTQLEGGLGDTQYF. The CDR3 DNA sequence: TGCAGGACTCAACTAGAGGGAGGGCTTGGAGATACGCAGTATTTT.

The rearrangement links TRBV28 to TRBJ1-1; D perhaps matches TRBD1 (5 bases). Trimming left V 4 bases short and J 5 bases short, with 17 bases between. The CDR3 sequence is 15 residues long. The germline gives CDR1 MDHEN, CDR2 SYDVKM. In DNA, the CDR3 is TGTGCCAGCAGTTCCCTTTCCGGCAGGGATACTGAAGCTTTCTTT. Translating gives CASSSLSGRDTEAFF.

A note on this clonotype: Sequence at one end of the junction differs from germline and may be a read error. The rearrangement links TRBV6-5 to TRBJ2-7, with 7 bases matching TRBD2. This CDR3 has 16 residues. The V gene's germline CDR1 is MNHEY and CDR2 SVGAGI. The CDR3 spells CASSYSPSTSCYQQYF. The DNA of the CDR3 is TGTGCCAGCAGTTACTCCCCCTCGACTAGCTGCTACCAGCAGTACTTC.

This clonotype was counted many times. CDR3 nucleotides: TGCAGTGCCAGGCTTCCGGGACACGACTACAATGAGCAGTTCTTC. Its translation: CSARLPGHDYNEQFF. The chain employs TRBV20-1 and TRBJ2-1; a weak D match, TRBD1 (6 bases). The CDR3 is made up of 15 amino acids. Germline loops: CDR1 DFQATT, CDR2 SNEGSKA (reference sequence). V was shortened by 6 bases and J by 3 bases, with 18 bases between the two germline ends.

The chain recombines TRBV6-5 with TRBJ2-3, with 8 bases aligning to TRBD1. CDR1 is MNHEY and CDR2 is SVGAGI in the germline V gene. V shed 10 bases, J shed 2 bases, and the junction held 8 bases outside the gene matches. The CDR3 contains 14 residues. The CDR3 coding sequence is TGTGCCATCAGAGAGACAGGGGCCACAGATACGCAGTATTTT. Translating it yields CAIRETGATDTQYF.

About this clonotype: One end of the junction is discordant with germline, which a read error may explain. The CDR3 protein is CDSTLAGQGGPYEQYF. The CDR3 DNA is TGTGACAGCACTTTAGCTGGACAGGGTGGACCCTACGAGCAGTACTTC. The chain uses TRBV28 and TRBJ2-7; TRBD1 matches at 8 bases. Germline V gene sequence: CDR1 MDHEN, CDR2 SYDVKM. The CDR3 totals 16 residues.

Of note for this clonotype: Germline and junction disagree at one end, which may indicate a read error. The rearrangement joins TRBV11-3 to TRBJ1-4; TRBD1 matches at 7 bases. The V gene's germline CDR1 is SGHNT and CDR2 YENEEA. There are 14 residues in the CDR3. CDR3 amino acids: CASSLDRANEKLFF. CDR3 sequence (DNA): TGTGCCAGCAGTTTAGACAGGGCGAATGAAAAACTATTTTTT. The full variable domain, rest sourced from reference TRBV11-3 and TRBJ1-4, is EAGVVQSPRYKIIEKKQPVAFWCNPISGHNTLYWYLQNLGQGPELLIRYENEEAVDDSQLPKDRFSAERLKGVDSTLKIQPAELGDSAVYLCASSLDRANEKLFFGSGTQLSVL.

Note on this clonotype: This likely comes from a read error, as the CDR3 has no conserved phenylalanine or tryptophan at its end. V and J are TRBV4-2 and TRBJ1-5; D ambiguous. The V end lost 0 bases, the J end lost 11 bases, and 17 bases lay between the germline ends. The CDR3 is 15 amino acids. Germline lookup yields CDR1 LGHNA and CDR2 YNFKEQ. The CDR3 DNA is TGTGCCAGCAGCCAAGACCTCACTAGCAAACAGACCCAGCATTCT. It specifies CASSQDLTSKQTQHS.

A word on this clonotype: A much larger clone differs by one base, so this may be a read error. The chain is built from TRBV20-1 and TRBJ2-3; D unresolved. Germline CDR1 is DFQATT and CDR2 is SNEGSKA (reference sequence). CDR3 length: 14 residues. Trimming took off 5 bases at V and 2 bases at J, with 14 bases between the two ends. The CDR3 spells CSAPQHYYTDTQYF. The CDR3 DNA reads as TGCAGTGCTCCTCAACACTACTACACAGATACGCAGTATTTT.

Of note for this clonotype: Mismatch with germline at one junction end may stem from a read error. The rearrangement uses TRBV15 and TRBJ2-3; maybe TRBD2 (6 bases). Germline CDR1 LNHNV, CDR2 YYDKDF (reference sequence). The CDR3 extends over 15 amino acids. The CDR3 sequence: CATSRGGTHTYTQYF. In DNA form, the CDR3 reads TGTGCCACCAGCAGAGGCGGGACCCACACATATACGCAGTATTTT.